The present entry profiles one TCR beta chain with its context. CDR1 and CDR2 (germline): SNHLY, FYNNEI. This CDR3 has 13 amino acids. The V and J ends lost 8 bases and 4 bases respectively, with 12 bases between them. Original handling: Nucleated cell counts were estimated from reference gene primer amplification. Assay used: immunoSEQ multiplex PCR; TCRdb lists only in-frame clones, some missing. V and J calls and clone size are copied from that table; D and trimming were computed from the DNA. This sample has around 200,000 clones, with around 83% found just once. The data stem from a study of blood T cell repertoires in COVID-19. Study-level information: The samples span acute and convalescent COVID-19 from the United States, Italy and Spain. PBMCs, B-cell-depleted T cells, or T cells provided the cDNA or gDNA that made up the material.

J is TRBJ2-1 and V is TRBV2, with D possibly matching TRBD2 (5 bases). The receptor was derived from a man aged 50-60 years with active or convalescent COVID-19. Source material: peripheral blood. The CDR3 loop is CASARPGYNEQFF. The CDR3 DNA is TGTGCCAGCGCACGGCCGGGGTACAATGAGCAGTTCTTC.